These T cell receptor beta chains were read from a single sample in a study of cytomegalovirus exposure and HLA in healthy donors. Profiling relied on immunoSEQ multiplex PCR, and the TCRdb table lists in-frame clones only, not all of them. The sample has roughly 140,000 clones. Sequenced material: PBMCs. The source is a male donor in good health and CMV-seronegative. Each CDR3 is given without its conserved first and last residue. Fields, in order: V gene, J gene, CDR3 protein.

TRBV5-6	TRBJ1-6	ASSLFQNYNSPLH
TRBV10-2	TRBJ1-1	ASSHQGTEAF
TRBV27	TRBJ2-1	ASSPFGARGEQF
TRBV5-8	TRBJ2-7	ASSRGQGPGGEQY
TRBV5-1	TRBJ2-3	ASSMGLAGVFDTQY
TRBV15	TRBJ2-5	ATNPSGAQETQY
TRBV19	TRBJ2-7	ASSIDLERGSPYEQY
TRBV19	TRBJ1-2	ASSRQGASYGYT
TRBV6-1	TRBJ1-3	ASSGVWGQGDRNTIY
TRBV18	TRBJ2-1	ASSRDTGYNEQF
TRBV30	TRBJ2-3	AWGTKDTQY
TRBV5-5	TRBJ1-1	ASSLGQMINTEAF
TRBV9	TRBJ2-2	ASSVMTRDLELF
TRBV27	TRBJ2-7	ASSFGGGIPDEQY
TRBV27	TRBJ2-7	ASSLSPFGTSYEQY
TRBV29-1	TRBJ1-2	SVGTGHQYGYT
TRBV6-6	TRBJ2-7	ASSYSSDRGGYEQY
TRBV5-1	TRBJ1-1	ASSSAPRQGANTEAF
TRBV19	TRBJ2-2	ASSISLGRQTGELF
TRBV27	TRBJ1-5	ASIQGAQPQH
TRBV19	TRBJ2-6	ASSIRGPAGANVLT
TRBV15	TRBJ2-1	ATSRDVTSGYNEQF
TRBV4-2	TRBJ2-1	ASSPNNDNEQF
TRBV28	TRBJ1-2	ASTPPPGNYGYT
TRBV9	TRBJ2-3	ASSVVGLLTDTQY
TRBV28	TRBJ2-1	ASTPSGQSVNEQF
TRBV9	TRBJ2-7	ASSVAGAGEQY
TRBV18	TRBJ2-2	ASTEGAGELF
TRBV29-1	TRBJ2-5	SVYGTGVEETQY
TRBV6-1	TRBJ2-1	ASSEGGLGGREQF
TRBV5-1	TRBJ2-2	ASSSLTGNTGELF
TRBV19	TRBJ1-1	ASSISRAATEAF
TRBV6-5	TRBJ2-7	ASSSTGFTYEQY
TRBV6-1	TRBJ1-4	ASSREAGSEKLF
TRBV1	TRBJ2-2	TSSQEAGANTGELF
TRBV30	TRBJ2-7	AGTRASYEQY
TRBV6-6	TRBJ1-2	ASSYSGGGGDGYT
TRBV6-1	TRBJ1-5	ASKTGISNQPQH
TRBV7-2	NA	ASSLGLAVLSSYEQY
TRBV11-2	TRBJ2-7	ASSLMSYYEQY
TRBV9	TRBJ2-3	ASGGTELSLQY
TRBV30	TRBJ1-6	ACAGTGESGNSPPH
TRBV15	TRBJ1-3	ATSRGSAVSGNTIY
TRBV5-4	TRBJ2-1	ASSLERVNEQF
TRBV29-1	TRBJ1-3	SVSFTDTIY
TRBV9	TRBJ1-3	ASSVGDRGRYGNTIY
TRBV27	TRBJ2-3	ASSQLAGGTDTQY
TRBV7-8	TRBJ1-2	ASSPPGTGGDYT
TRBV29-1	TRBJ2-7	SVILGQYGGHEQY
TRBV27	TRBJ2-1	ASSFGQGPNEQF
TRBV1	TRBJ2-3	TSSQEGGGRAQDTQY
TRBV5-1	TRBJ1-4	ASSHGTGAATNEKLF
TRBV5-1	TRBJ2-2	ASSLEGLWAGGPETGELF
TRBV4-1	TRBJ2-7	ASSQSLAGFNEQY
TRBV5-1	TRBJ1-1	ASSSHGGGTEAF
TRBV9	TRBJ2-7	ASSVWDRGPYEQY